The 3 T cell receptor beta chains below come from one sample, sequenced in a study of blood T cell repertoires in COVID-19. Libraries were prepared by immunoSEQ multiplex PCR; TCRdb keeps only in-frame clonotypes and omits some of them. Of 650,000 to 800,000 clones listed, about nine tenths are singletons. Input material: peripheral blood. The receptors derive from a woman younger than 30 with acute or convalescent COVID-19.

J is TRBJ2-3 and V is TRBV24-1; 16 bases agree with TRBD2. With 4 bases clipped from V and 3 bases from J, the junction kept 12 bases outside the gene matches. Germline lookup yields CDR1 KGHDR and CDR2 SFDVKD. The CDR3 sequence is 20 residues long. CDR3 region: CATSETGLAGGTGGTDTQYF. In nucleotides, the CDR3 is TGTGCCACCAGTGAGACGGGACTAGCGGGGGGGACTGGTGGGACAGATACGCAGTATTTT.

This clone is a singleton in its sample. The chain uses TRBV5-6 and TRBJ2-7; a possible D gene is TRBD1 (6 bases). The CDR3 is 14 residues long. The germline V and J ends were trimmed by 5 bases and 1 base, with 13 bases remaining between them. Germline CDR1 and CDR2: SGHDT and YYEEEE. The CDR3 loop is CASSLGTMSYEQYF. DNA for the CDR3: TGTGCCAGCAGTCTCGGGACAATGTCCTACGAGCAGTACTTC.

V usage is TRBV11-2 and J usage is TRBJ1-1, with D possibly being TRBD1 (5 bases). This CDR3 has 18 amino acids. Deletions cut 2 bases from V and 5 bases from J, with 24 bases between. Germline V lookup: CDR1 SGHAT, CDR2 FQNNGV. For the CDR3, the DNA is TGTGCCAGCAGCTTAATGGACGCGGGAGGGGAGAAGAGGACTGAAGCTTTCTTT. Translating it yields CASSLMDAGGEKRTEAFF.